The present T cell receptor beta chain was sequenced within a study of T cell responses to AZD1222 COVID-19 vaccine. Germline V gene lookup returns CDR1 GTSNPN and CDR2 SVGIG (reference sequence). V was cut by 5 bases and J by 2 bases, with 4 bases left in between. The CDR3 is 10 residues long. Assay: immunoSEQ multiplex PCR; the TCRdb copy retains only in-frame clones and omits some. Of approximately 60,000 clones listed, around 75% are singletons. The sequencing here drew on peripheral blood, taken on day 0 of AZD1222 vaccination. The receptor was derived from an adult in good health. The chain uses TRBV30 and TRBJ2-7; D ambiguous. The CDR3 loop is CAWGAYEQYF. CDR3 nucleotides: TGTGCCTGGGGAGCCTACGAGCAGTACTTC.